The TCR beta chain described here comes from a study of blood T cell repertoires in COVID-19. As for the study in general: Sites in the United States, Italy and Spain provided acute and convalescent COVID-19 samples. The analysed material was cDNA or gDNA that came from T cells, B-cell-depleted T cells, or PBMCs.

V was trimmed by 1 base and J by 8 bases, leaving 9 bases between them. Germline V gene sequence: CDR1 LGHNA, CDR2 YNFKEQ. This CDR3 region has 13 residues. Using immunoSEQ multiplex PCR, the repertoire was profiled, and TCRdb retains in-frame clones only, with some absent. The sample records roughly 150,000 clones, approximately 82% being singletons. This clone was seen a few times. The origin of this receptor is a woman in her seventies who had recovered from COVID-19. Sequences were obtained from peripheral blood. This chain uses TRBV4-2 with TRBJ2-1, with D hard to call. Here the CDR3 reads CASSQGAVDEQFF. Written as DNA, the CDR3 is TGTGCCAGCAGCCAAGGCGCGGTGGATGAGCAGTTCTTC.